This T cell receptor beta chain appears in the sequencing data of a study of blood T cell repertoires in COVID-19. Generated by immunoSEQ multiplex PCR, the TCRdb table keeps only in-frame clones and is missing some. The data hold 150,000 or so clones, with 80% to 90% observed a single time. The sequencing sample was made of peripheral blood. The receptor was isolated from a man between 60 and 75 years old with acute or convalescent COVID-19.

This CDR3 reads CASKASGGNTEAFF. CDR3 sequence (DNA): TGTGCCAGCAAAGCCTCGGGAGGAAACACTGAAGCTTTCTTT. The chain joins TRBV3-1 (or the pseudogene TRBV3-2) to TRBJ1-1; the D is unclear. The V gene's germline CDR1 is LGHDT and CDR2 YNNKEL (reference sequence). The V end was cut by 7 bases, the J end by 2 bases, with 14 bases between. This CDR3 has 14 residues.